The T cell receptor beta chain under discussion was sequenced for a study of blood T cell repertoires in COVID-19. On the study more broadly: Both acute and convalescent COVID-19 samples were obtained from the United States, Italy and Spain. From T cells, B-cell-depleted T cells, or PBMCs came the material, which was cDNA or gDNA.

The data were produced by immunoSEQ multiplex PCR, yet TCRdb's version contains in-frame clones alone and is incomplete. Altogether hundreds of thousands of clones are present, 65% to 90% being singletons, with the ten largest covering around 1.8%. Among Cohort 3 donors, those recovered had two negative PCRs, clearance, or symptom resolution. Trimming cost V 4 bases and J 4 bases; bases outside gene matches: 24. CDR3 length: 22 amino acids. Germline-derived CDR1 and CDR2 are PRHDT and FYEKMQ (reference sequence). The sequenced material came from PBMCs or T cells enriched from blood (not recorded which). The sequence was collected from a man in his forties who had recovered from COVID-19. The gene calls are TRBV13 and TRBJ2-1, with 11 bases matching TRBD2. The CDR3 loop is CASSSDPPPPRLAGGPYNEQFF. The CDR3 bases are TGTGCCAGCAGCTCCGACCCCCCACCCCCCCGATTAGCGGGAGGGCCTTACAATGAGCAGTTCTTC.